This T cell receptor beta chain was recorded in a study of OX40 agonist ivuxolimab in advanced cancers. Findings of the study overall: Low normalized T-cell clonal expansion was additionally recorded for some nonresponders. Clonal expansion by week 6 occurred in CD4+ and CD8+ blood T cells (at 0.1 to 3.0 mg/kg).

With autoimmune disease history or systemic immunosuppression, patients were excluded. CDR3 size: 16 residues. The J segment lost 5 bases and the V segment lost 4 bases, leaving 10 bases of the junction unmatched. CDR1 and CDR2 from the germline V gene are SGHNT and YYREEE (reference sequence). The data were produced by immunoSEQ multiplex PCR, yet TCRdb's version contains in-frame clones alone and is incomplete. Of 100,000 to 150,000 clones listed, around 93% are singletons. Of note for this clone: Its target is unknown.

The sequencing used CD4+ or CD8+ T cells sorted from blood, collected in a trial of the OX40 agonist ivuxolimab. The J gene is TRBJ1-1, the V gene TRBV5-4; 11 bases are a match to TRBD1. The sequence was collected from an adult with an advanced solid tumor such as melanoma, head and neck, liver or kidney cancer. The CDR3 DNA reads TGTGCCAGCAGCGAGGACAGGGGGCAGTTAAGTACTGAAGCTTTCTTT. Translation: CASSEDRGQLSTEAFF. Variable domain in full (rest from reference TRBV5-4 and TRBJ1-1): ETGVTQSPTHLIKTRGQQVTLRCSSQSGHNTVSWYQQALGQGPQFIFQYYREEENGRGNFPPRFSGLQFPNYSSELNVNALELDDSALYLCASSEDRGQLSTEAFFGQGTRLTVV.